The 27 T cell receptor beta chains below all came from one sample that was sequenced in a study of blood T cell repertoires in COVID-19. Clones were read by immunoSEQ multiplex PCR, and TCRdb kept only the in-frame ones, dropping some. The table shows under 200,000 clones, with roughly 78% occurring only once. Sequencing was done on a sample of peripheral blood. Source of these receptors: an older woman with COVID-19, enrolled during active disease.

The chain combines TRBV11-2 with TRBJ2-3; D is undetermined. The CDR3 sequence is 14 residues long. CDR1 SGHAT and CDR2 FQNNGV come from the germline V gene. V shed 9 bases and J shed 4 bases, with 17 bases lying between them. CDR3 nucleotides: TGTGCCAGTATGAGGAGCTACCGGGCAGATACGCAGTATTTT. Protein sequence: CASMRSYRADTQYF.

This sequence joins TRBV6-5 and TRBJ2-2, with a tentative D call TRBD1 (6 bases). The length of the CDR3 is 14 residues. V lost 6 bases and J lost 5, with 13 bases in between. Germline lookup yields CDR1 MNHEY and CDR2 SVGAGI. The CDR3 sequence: CASRRDTGTGELFF. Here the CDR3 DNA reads TGTGCCAGCAGACGAGATACAGGGACCGGGGAGCTGTTTTTT.

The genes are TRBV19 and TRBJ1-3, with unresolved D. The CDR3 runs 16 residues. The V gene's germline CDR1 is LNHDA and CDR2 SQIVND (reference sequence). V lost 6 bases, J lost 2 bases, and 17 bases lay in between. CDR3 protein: CASSFEATYPGNTIYF. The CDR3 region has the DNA TGTGCCAGTAGCTTTGAGGCAACTTACCCTGGAAACACCATATATTTT.

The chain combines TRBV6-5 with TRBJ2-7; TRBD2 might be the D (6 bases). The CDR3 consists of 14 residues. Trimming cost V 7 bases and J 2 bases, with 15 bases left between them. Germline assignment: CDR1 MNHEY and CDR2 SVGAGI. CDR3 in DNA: TGTGCCAGCACCCCCCGGGGGATGACCTACGAGCAGTACGTC. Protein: CASTPRGMTYEQYV.

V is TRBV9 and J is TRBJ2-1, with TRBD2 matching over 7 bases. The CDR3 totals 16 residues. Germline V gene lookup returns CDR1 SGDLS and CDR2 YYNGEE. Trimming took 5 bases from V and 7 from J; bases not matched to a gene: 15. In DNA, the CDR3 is TGTGCCAGCAGTGGGAGAAGGGCTAGCGGAGGGAATGAGCAGTTCTTC. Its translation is CASSGRRASGGNEQFF.

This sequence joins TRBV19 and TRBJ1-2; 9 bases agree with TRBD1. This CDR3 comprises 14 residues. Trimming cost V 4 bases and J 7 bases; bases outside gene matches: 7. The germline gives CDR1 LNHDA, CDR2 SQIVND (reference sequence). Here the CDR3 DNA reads TGTGCCAGTAGTACTACAGGGGGCGAGGGTGGCTACACCTTC. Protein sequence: CASSTTGGEGGYTF.

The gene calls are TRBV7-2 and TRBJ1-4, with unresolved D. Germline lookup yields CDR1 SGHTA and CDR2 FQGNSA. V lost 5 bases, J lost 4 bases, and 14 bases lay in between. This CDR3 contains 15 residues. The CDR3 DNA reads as TGTGCCAGCAGCCCGCGCGCTTCGGGTAATGAAAAACTGTTTTTT. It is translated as CASSPRASGNEKLFF.

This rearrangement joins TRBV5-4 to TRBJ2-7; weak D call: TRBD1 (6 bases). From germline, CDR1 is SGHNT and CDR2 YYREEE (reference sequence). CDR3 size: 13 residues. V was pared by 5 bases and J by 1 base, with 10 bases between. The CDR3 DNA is TGTGCCAGCAGTCTGACAGGTTCCTACGAGCAGTACTTC. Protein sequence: CASSLTGSYEQYF.

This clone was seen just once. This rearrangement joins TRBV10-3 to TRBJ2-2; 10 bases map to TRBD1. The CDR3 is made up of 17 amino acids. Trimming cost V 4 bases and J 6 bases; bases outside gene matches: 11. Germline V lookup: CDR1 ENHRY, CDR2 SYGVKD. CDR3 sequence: CAISVQSGQGIPGELFF. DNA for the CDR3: TGTGCCATCAGTGTCCAATCGGGACAGGGGATCCCCGGGGAGCTGTTTTTT.

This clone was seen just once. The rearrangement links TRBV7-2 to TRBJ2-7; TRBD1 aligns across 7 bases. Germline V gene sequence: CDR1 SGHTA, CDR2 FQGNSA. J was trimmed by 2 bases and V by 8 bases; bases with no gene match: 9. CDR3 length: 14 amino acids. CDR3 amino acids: CASARTGVAYEQYV. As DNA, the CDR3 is TGTGCCAGCGCCCGGACAGGAGTTGCCTACGAGCAGTACGTC.

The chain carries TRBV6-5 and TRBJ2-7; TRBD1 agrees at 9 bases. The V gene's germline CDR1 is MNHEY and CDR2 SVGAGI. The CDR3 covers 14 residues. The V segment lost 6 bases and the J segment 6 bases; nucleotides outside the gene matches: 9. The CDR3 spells CASRKQGAQGEQYV. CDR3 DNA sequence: TGTGCCAGCAGGAAACAGGGGGCGCAGGGCGAGCAGTACGTC.

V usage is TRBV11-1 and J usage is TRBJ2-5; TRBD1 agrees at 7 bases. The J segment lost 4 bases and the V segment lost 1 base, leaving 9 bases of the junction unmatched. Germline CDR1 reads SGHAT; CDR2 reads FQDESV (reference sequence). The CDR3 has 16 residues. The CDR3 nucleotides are TGTGCCAGCAGCTTAGTATCCCGTAGGGGGCGAGAGACCCAGTACTTC. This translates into CASSLVSRRGRETQYF.

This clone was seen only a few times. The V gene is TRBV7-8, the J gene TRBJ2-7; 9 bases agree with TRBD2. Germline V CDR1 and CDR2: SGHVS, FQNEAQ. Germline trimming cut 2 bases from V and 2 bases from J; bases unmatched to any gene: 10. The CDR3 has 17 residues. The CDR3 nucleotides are TGTGCCAGCAGCTTATATCTTAAGCTAGCGGGAACCTACGAGCAGTACTTC. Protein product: CASSLYLKLAGTYEQYF.

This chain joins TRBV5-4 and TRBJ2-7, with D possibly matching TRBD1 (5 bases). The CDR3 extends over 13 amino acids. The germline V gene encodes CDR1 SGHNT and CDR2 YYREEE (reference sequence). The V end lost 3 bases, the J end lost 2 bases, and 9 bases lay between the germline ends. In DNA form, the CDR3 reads TGTGCCAGCAGCTCACAAGGGGCCTACGAGCAGTACTTC. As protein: CASSSQGAYEQYF.

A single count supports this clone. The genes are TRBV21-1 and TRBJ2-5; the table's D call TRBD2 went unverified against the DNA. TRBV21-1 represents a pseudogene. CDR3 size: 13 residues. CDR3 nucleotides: TGTGCCAGCAGAGATATGGGGAGCCGGACCCAGTACTTC. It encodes CASRDMGSRTQYF.

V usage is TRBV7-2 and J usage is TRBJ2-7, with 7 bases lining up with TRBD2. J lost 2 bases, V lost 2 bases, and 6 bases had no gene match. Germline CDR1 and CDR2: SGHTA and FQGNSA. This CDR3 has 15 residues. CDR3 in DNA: TGTGCCAGCAGCTTAATGGCGGGGGTTACCTACGAGCAGTACTTC. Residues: CASSLMAGVTYEQYF.

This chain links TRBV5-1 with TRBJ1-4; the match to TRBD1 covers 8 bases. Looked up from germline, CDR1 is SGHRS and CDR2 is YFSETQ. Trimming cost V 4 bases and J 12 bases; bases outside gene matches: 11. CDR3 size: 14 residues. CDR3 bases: TGCGCCAGCAGCGCGGACAGGGCCCTGAGGGAACTGTTTTTT. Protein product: CASSADRALRELFF.

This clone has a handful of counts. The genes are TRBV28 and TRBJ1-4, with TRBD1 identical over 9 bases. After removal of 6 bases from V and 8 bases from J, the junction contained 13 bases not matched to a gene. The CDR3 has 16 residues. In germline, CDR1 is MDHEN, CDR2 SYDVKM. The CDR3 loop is CASSPPGTGIQEKLFF. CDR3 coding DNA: TGTGCCAGCAGCCCCCCCGGGACAGGGATTCAGGAAAAACTGTTTTTT.

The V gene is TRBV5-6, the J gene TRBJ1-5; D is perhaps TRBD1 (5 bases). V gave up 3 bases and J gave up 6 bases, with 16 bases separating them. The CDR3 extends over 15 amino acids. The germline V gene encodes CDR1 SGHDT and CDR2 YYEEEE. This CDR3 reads CASSWAGFPFQPQHF. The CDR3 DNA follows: TGTGCCAGCAGCTGGGCAGGGTTCCCTTTTCAGCCCCAGCATTTT.

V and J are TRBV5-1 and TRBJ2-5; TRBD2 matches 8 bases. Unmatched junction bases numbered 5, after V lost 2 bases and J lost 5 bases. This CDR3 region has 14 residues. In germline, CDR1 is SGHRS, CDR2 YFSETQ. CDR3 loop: CASSFAGTSETQYF. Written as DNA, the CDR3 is TGCGCCAGCAGCTTCGCGGGGACTAGTGAGACCCAGTACTTC. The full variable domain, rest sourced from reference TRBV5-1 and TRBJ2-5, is KAGVTQTPRYLIKTRGQQVTLSCSPISGHRSVSWYQQTPGQGLQFLFEYFSETQRNKGNFPGRFSGRQFSNSRSEMNVSTLELGDSALYLCASSFAGTSETQYFGPGTRLLVL.

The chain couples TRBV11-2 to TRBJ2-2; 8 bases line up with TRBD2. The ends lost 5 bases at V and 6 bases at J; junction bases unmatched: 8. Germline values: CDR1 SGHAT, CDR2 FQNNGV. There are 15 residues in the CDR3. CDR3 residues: CASSLTGTRPGELFF. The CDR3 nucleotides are TGTGCCAGCAGCCTCACCGGGACTAGACCCGGGGAGCTGTTTTTT.

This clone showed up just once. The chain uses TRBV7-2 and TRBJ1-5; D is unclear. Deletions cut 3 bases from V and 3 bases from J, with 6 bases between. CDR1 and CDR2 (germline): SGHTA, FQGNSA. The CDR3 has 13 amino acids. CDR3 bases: TGTGCCAGCAGCTTCGCGGACAATCAGCCCCAGCATTTT. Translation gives CASSFADNQPQHF.

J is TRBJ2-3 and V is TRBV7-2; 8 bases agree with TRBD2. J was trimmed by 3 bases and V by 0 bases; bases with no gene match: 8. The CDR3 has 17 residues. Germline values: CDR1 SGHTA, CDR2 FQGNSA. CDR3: CASSLAVYGRVTDTQYF. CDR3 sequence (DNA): TGTGCCAGCAGCTTAGCGGTGTACGGGAGGGTGACAGATACGCAGTATTTT.

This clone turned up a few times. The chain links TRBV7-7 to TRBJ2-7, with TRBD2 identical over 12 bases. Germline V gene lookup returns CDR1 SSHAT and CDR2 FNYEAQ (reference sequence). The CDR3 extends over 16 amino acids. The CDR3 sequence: CASSPRTSGESYEQYV. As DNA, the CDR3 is TGTGCTAGCAGTCCGAGGACTAGCGGGGAGAGCTACGAGCAGTACGTC.

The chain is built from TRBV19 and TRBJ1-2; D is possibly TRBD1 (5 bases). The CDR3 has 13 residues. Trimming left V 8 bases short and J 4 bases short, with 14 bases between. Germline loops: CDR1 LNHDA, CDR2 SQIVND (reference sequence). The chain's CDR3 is CASSQGWGYGYTF. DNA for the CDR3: TGTGCCAGTTCTCAGGGTTGGGGCTATGGCTACACCTTC.

Here the CDR3 DNA reads TGTGCCAGTAGTGCCCTTCTCGGGACCGGGGAGCTGTTTTTT. This gives the protein CASSALLGTGELFF. The chain employs TRBV19 and TRBJ2-2; no definite D call. The CDR3 has 14 amino acids. Germline CDR1 is LNHDA and CDR2 is SQIVND (reference sequence). V dropped 5 bases and J dropped 5 bases, with 12 bases sitting between them.

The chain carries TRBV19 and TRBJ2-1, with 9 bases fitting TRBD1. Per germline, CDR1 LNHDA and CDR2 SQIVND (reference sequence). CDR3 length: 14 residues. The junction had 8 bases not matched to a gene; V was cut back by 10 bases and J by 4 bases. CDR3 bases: TGTGCCAATCTGGACAGGGGCCTATACAATGAGCAGTTCTTC. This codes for CANLDRGLYNEQFF. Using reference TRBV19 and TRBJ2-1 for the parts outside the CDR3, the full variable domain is DGGITQSPKYLFRKEGQNVTLSCEQNLNHDAMYWYRQDPGQGLRLIYYSQIVNDFQKGDIAEGYSVSREKKESFPLTVTSAQKNPTAFYLCANLDRGLYNEQFFGPGTRLTVL.